One and the same sample provided the 19 T cell receptor beta chains below, sequenced in a study of blood T cell repertoires in COVID-19 (TCRdb year 2020). Libraries came from the immunoSEQ multiplex PCR assay. Held by TCRdb, this immuneACCESS table contains in-frame sequences only and omits some clones. Under half of the omission traces to an unresolved V gene where checked; the cause of the rest is unknown. This sample gives fewer than 300,000 clones in total; approximately 82% of them show up just once. Jointly, the top ten make up roughly 3.1% of the sample. Source material: peripheral blood. The source is a woman between 18 and 30 years old with acute or convalescent COVID-19.

The chain uses TRBV3-1 (or the pseudogene TRBV3-2) and TRBJ1-6; D possibly corresponds to TRBD1 (6 bases). CDR1 is LGHDT, CDR2 YNNKEL, per germline (reference sequence). The CDR3 has 14 residues. Between the trimmed V and J ends, which lost 6 bases and 9 bases, there was a span of 15 bases. The CDR3 is CASSGGRGGSPLHF. In nucleotides, the CDR3 is TGTGCCAGCAGTGGCGGCAGGGGCGGTTCACCCCTCCACTTT.

In its sample, this clone was seen once. The rearrangement uses TRBV28 and TRBJ1-2, with D unresolved. This CDR3 has 17 amino acids. Germline V gives CDR1 MDHEN, CDR2 SYDVKM. Trimming took 2 bases from V and 5 from J, leaving 21 bases between them. The CDR3 nucleotides read TGTGCCAGCAGTTTACCCTACGTTCTAGGAGGGCCGTATGGCTACACCTTC. This sequence encodes CASSLPYVLGGPYGYTF.

The gene calls are TRBV27 and TRBJ1-5, with D tentatively TRBD1 (5 bases). The CDR3 loop spans 14 amino acids. Trimming shortened V by 3 bases and J by 0 bases, and 6 bases separated the two germline ends. Per the germline V gene, CDR1 is MNHEY and CDR2 is SMNVEV (reference sequence). Here the CDR3 DNA reads TGTGCCAGCAGTTTCAGGGTTAGCAATCAGCCCCAGCATTTT. Amino acids: CASSFRVSNQPQHF.

The chain uses TRBV29-1 and TRBJ2-7; 13 nucleotides line up with TRBD2. From germline, CDR1 is SQVTM and CDR2 ANQGSEA. This CDR3 contains 15 residues. V was clipped by 6 bases and J by 1 base; unmatched bases: 6. The CDR3 region has the DNA TGCAGCGTCGAGGGACTAGCGGGAAGATCCTACGAGCAGTACTTC. Residues: CSVEGLAGRSYEQYF.

CDR3 sequence (DNA): TGTGCCAGCAGTTTCTCGGACAGGTTAGATACGCAGTATTTT. It yields the protein CASSFSDRLDTQYF. J is TRBJ2-3 and V is TRBV27; 7 bases map to TRBD1. The germline gives CDR1 MNHEY, CDR2 SMNVEV (reference sequence). The CDR3 consists of 14 residues. Losses at the gene ends were 3 bases for V and 5 bases for J; bases not matched to a gene: 5.

The chain combines TRBV11-2 with TRBJ2-7, with a possible D match to TRBD1 (5 bases). Germline lookup yields CDR1 SGHAT and CDR2 FQNNGV. There are 14 residues in the CDR3. V lost 2 bases, J lost 2 bases, and 10 bases lay in between. DNA of the CDR3: TGTGCCAGCAGCTTAAGGGGCAGGGCCTACGAGCAGTACTTC. Amino acids: CASSLRGRAYEQYF.

The chain uses TRBV7-6 and TRBJ2-1, with TRBD2 matching over 7 bases. V was pared by 1 base and J by 4 bases, with 16 bases of the junction left unmatched. Germline CDR1 reads SGHVS; CDR2 reads FNYEAQ. The CDR3 length is 19 residues. The CDR3 DNA is TGTGCCAGCAGCTTAGTATTAGTACAGCGGGGTGGCCCTTACAATGAGCAGTTCTTC. It translates to CASSLVLVQRGGPYNEQFF.

The chain has TRBV7-2 and TRBJ1-2; 7 nucleotides agree with TRBD1. V lost 0 bases to trimming and J lost 2 bases; unmatched junction nucleotides: 6. The CDR3 extends over 16 amino acids. Germline V gives CDR1 SGHTA, CDR2 FQGNSA. This CDR3 is CASSLAPTGLNYGYTF. As DNA, the CDR3 is TGTGCCAGCAGCTTAGCCCCGACAGGGCTGAACTATGGCTACACCTTC.

The V call is TRBV28, the J call TRBJ1-2; weak D call: TRBD1 (5 bases). The CDR3 runs 18 residues. V was cut by 4 bases and J by 4 bases, with 25 bases left in between. Germline values: CDR1 MDHEN, CDR2 SYDVKM. The DNA of the CDR3 is TGTGCCAGCAGTTATAGCGGGGCAGGGATGGCTTCGGTCTATGGCTACACCTTC. It is translated as CASSYSGAGMASVYGYTF.

The chain uses TRBV29-1 and TRBJ2-7, with D tentatively TRBD2 (5 bases). V dropped 6 bases and J dropped 6 bases, with 18 bases sitting between them. CDR1 is SQVTM, CDR2 ANQGSEA, per germline. There are 13 residues in the CDR3. The CDR3 DNA reads TGCAGCGTGACCAACGGGCTAGCCCCCGAGCAGTACTTC. Protein product: CSVTNGLAPEQYF.

The chain joins TRBV3-1 (or the pseudogene TRBV3-2) to TRBJ2-1, with TRBD2 matching 10 bases. Germline CDR1 LGHDT, CDR2 YNNKEL (reference sequence). J was trimmed by 5 bases and V by 1 base; bases with no gene match: 8. The CDR3 runs to 17 residues. CDR3 nucleotide sequence: TGTGCCAGCAGCCAAGGGTCGGGACTAGCGCAAAACAATGAGCAGTTCTTC. Its protein is CASSQGSGLAQNNEQFF.

This chain uses TRBV5-1 with TRBJ2-3, with 13 bases that match TRBD2. Germline assignment: CDR1 SGHRS and CDR2 YFSETQ. V gave up 4 bases and J gave up 0 bases; unmatched junction bases: 14. The CDR3 contains 20 residues. The CDR3 region is CASSVEGPGLAGTSTDTQYF. In DNA, the CDR3 is TGCGCCAGCAGCGTGGAGGGGCCGGGACTAGCGGGGACAAGCACAGATACGCAGTATTTT.

This clone came up once. This chain uses TRBV10-1 with TRBJ2-1; 13 bases align to TRBD2. CDR3 size: 15 residues. V lost 2 bases and J lost 7; bases outside the gene matches: 2. CDR1 is WNHNN and CDR2 is SYGVQD in the germline V gene (reference sequence). CDR3 in DNA: TGCGCCAGCAGTGAGGGACTAGCGGGGGCAAATGAGCAGTTCTTC. Its protein is CASSEGLAGANEQFF.

The chain links TRBV7-2 to TRBJ2-2; 9 nucleotides align to TRBD1. The J segment lost 5 bases and the V segment lost 0 bases, leaving 4 bases of the junction unmatched. This CDR3 has 16 amino acids. The V gene's germline CDR1 is SGHTA and CDR2 FQGNSA. This CDR3 is CASSLAGTGSTGELFF. CDR3 sequence (DNA): TGTGCCAGCAGCTTAGCCGGGACAGGGTCAACCGGGGAGCTGTTTTTT.

This chain connects TRBV4-1 to TRBJ2-7, with a tentative D call TRBD2 (6 bases). Germline CDR1 reads MGHRA; CDR2 reads YSYEKL. The CDR3 has 17 amino acids. With 1 base removed from V and 2 bases from J, the gap between germline ends came to 18 bases. CDR3 sequence (DNA): TGCGCCAGCAGCCAAGGAGTCTTGGCGGGACGCACCTACGAGCAGTACTTC. It translates to CASSQGVLAGRTYEQYF.

This chain connects TRBV7-8 to TRBJ2-7, with 11 bases lining up with TRBD2. The V gene's germline CDR1 is SGHVS and CDR2 FQNEAQ. The CDR3 has 15 residues. Trimming took 5 bases from V and 2 from J; bases not matched to a gene: 5. CDR3 residues: CASSPQTSGAYEQYF. Written as DNA, the CDR3 is TGTGCCAGCAGCCCGCAGACTAGCGGGGCCTACGAGCAGTACTTC.

The V and J genes are TRBV5-1 and TRBJ1-4; no reliable D call. V was cut by 5 bases and J by 0 bases, with 5 bases left in between. This CDR3 is built from 13 residues. CDR1 SGHRS and CDR2 YFSETQ come from the germline V gene. The CDR3 region has the DNA TGCGCCAGCAGGGAGTCAACTAATGAAAAACTGTTTTTT. Its translation: CASRESTNEKLFF.

The chain carries TRBV7-9 and TRBJ1-1; the match to TRBD1 covers 7 bases. V dropped 4 bases and J dropped 1; count of bases not matched to a gene: 12. The CDR3 has 17 amino acids. Germline V gene lookup returns CDR1 SEHNR and CDR2 FQNEAQ (reference sequence). The CDR3 coding sequence is TGTGCCAGCAGCTCGGGGACAGTATATATTCCGAACACTGAAGCTTTCTTT. As protein: CASSSGTVYIPNTEAFF.

There are a few counts of this clone. V usage is TRBV28 and J usage is TRBJ2-7; 9 bases are a match to TRBD1. Germline values: CDR1 MDHEN, CDR2 SYDVKM. Trimming cost V 5 bases and J 4 bases; bases outside gene matches: 12. This CDR3 is 16 amino acids long. CDR3 nucleotide sequence: TGTGCCAGCAGTACTCCCCGGGACAGGGTAGGGTACGAGCAGTACTTC. This sequence encodes CASSTPRDRVGYEQYF.